What follows are 31 T cell receptor beta chains derived from one specimen sequenced in a study of blood T cell repertoires in COVID-19. Sequencing used immunoSEQ multiplex PCR; TCRdb keeps in-frame clones, though not all of them. Altogether about 40,000 clones are present, 70% to 90% being singletons, with the ten largest covering under 2.5%. The specimen was peripheral blood. Every receptor here comes from a human donor in a cohort sampled during active COVID-19.

This clone was detected a few times. The chain has TRBV6-1 and TRBJ1-6, with D possibly matching TRBD1 (6 bases). The V end lost 2 bases, the J end lost 9 bases, and 8 bases lay between the germline ends. CDR1 is MNHNS and CDR2 is SASEGT in the germline V gene. The CDR3 contains 13 residues. The CDR3 spells CASSEQGISPLHF. CDR3 bases: TGTGCCAGCAGTGAACAGGGGATTTCACCCCTCCACTTT.

The gene calls are TRBV7-8 and TRBJ1-4, with D possibly TRBD1 on 5 matching bases. Between the trimmed V and J ends, which lost 10 bases and 6 bases, there was a span of 18 bases. The CDR3 extends over 14 amino acids. Germline values: CDR1 SGHVS, CDR2 FQNEAQ. The CDR3 is CATRPDKGYEKLFF. The CDR3 DNA sequence: TGTGCCACCCGGCCGGACAAGGGATATGAAAAACTGTTTTTT.

The J gene is TRBJ2-7, the V gene TRBV12-3 or TRBV12-4; possible D gene TRBD2, 6 bases. CDR3 length: 13 residues. The ends were cut back, 2 bases at V and 7 bases at J, with 12 bases in the middle. CDR3 sequence: CASSLYRGKEQYF. The DNA of the CDR3 is TGTGCCAGCAGTTTATATCGGGGGAAAGAGCAGTACTTC.

This clone came up a few times. V usage is TRBV5-4 and J usage is TRBJ2-7; possible D gene TRBD1, 7 bases. Germline assignment: CDR1 SGHNT and CDR2 YYREEE (reference sequence). The CDR3 totals 15 residues. Trimming removed 3 bases from V and 3 bases from J, with 16 bases in between. The CDR3 bases are TGTGCCAGCAGCTCGTGGGGCAGGGGGGTCTACGAGCAGTACTTC. This sequence encodes CASSSWGRGVYEQYF.

The chain links TRBV28 to TRBJ1-6; D might be TRBD1 (6 bases). Germline V lookup: CDR1 MDHEN, CDR2 SYDVKM. The CDR3 length is 13 residues. Trimming stripped 3 bases from V and 9 bases from J, with 9 bases between. The DNA for the CDR3 is TGTGCCAGCAGTTTCCGGGGGGCTTCACCCCTCCACTTT. It is translated as CASSFRGASPLHF.

V is TRBV6-1 and J is TRBJ2-7, with D possibly TRBD1 on 6 matching bases. Trimming left V 3 bases short and J 1 base short, with 10 bases between. Germline V gene sequence: CDR1 MNHNS, CDR2 SASEGT. The CDR3 sequence is 14 residues long. The CDR3: CASSERDTSYEQYF. In nucleotides, the CDR3 is TGTGCCAGCAGTGAGAGGGACACGTCCTACGAGCAGTACTTC.

This chain joins TRBV5-4 and TRBJ1-2, with D perhaps matching TRBD1 (6 bases). The CDR3 contains 14 residues. Looked up from germline, CDR1 is SGHNT and CDR2 is YYREEE (reference sequence). With 0 bases removed from V and 4 bases from J, the gap between germline ends came to 10 bases. Here the CDR3 reads CASSLELGGYGYTF. DNA for the CDR3: TGTGCCAGCAGCTTGGAGCTAGGGGGCTATGGCTACACCTTC.

The rearrangement joins TRBV5-6 to TRBJ2-2; 7 nucleotides line up with TRBD1. V lost 0 bases, J lost 0 bases, and 2 bases stayed unmatched. Looked up from germline, CDR1 is SGHDT and CDR2 is YYEEEE. The CDR3 runs 16 residues. CDR3 in amino acids: CASSLAGTANTGELFF. CDR3 nucleotide sequence: TGTGCCAGCAGCTTGGCGGGGACAGCGAACACCGGGGAGCTGTTTTTT.

V and J are TRBV19 and TRBJ1-1, with D hard to call. Germline loops: CDR1 LNHDA, CDR2 SQIVND (reference sequence). The CDR3 has 14 residues. Trimming took off 8 bases at V and 1 base at J, with 14 bases between the two ends. This CDR3 reads CASGGRLTNTEAFF. The CDR3 bases are TGTGCCAGTGGAGGTAGACTCACGAACACTGAAGCTTTCTTT.

V is TRBV5-1 and J is TRBJ2-1; D unclear. V lost 0 bases and J lost 5, with 6 bases in between. Germline V CDR1 and CDR2: SGHRS, YFSETQ. The CDR3 spans 13 residues. CDR3 sequence: CASSLATNNEQFF. In DNA form, the CDR3 reads TGCGCCAGCAGCTTGGCCACAAACAATGAGCAGTTCTTC.

This chain links TRBV18 with TRBJ1-3; 7 bases are shared with TRBD1. Looked up from germline, CDR1 is KGHSH and CDR2 is LQKENI. CDR3 size: 15 residues. Trimming removed 4 bases from V and 0 bases from J; junction bases left unmatched: 3. CDR3 loop: CASSLGQASGNTIYF. The CDR3 DNA is TGTGCCAGCTCACTCGGACAGGCCTCTGGAAACACCATATATTTT.

Comment on this clone: The junction does not match germline at one end; this may be a read error. This chain connects TRBV6-5 to TRBJ2-7; 9 bases align to TRBD2. Germline CDR1 MNHEY, CDR2 SVGAGI. The CDR3 is made up of 14 amino acids. DNA for the CDR3: TGTGCCAGCAGAAAGACTAGCGGTTCCTACGAGCAGTGCTTC. Its translation is CASRKTSGSYEQCF.

The V and J genes are TRBV5-6 and TRBJ2-5, with D possibly matching TRBD1 (5 bases). V was pared by 0 bases and J by 5 bases, with 20 bases between. CDR1 is SGHDT, CDR2 YYEEEE, per germline. This CDR3 comprises 17 residues. CDR3 sequence: CASSLASRGRVEETQYF. The DNA for the CDR3 is TGTGCCAGCAGCTTGGCCTCTAGGGGCCGTGTGGAGGAGACCCAGTACTTC.

The gene calls are TRBV6-5 and TRBJ1-5; a possible D gene is TRBD1 (5 bases). Germline V gene lookup returns CDR1 MNHEY and CDR2 SVGAGI. The V end was cut by 0 bases, the J end by 3 bases, with 9 bases between. The CDR3 runs to 15 residues. The CDR3 sequence is CASSYSRGLNQPQHF. CDR3 DNA sequence: TGTGCCAGCAGTTACTCAAGGGGCCTCAATCAGCCCCAGCATTTT.

As DNA, the CDR3 is TGTGCCAGCAAGACCGACAGGGGCGGCACTGAAGCTTTCTTT. Amino acid sequence: CASKTDRGGTEAFF. This rearrangement joins TRBV11-2 to TRBJ1-1, with TRBD1 matching 8 bases. The CDR3 has 14 amino acids. Trimming took 7 bases from V and 4 from J; bases not matched to a gene: 8. Germline V gives CDR1 SGHAT, CDR2 FQNNGV.

This sequence joins TRBV28 and TRBJ1-4; D perhaps matches TRBD1 (6 bases). Germline CDR1 reads MDHEN; CDR2 reads SYDVKM. V shed 5 bases and J shed 5 bases, with 12 bases lying between them. This CDR3 is built from 14 residues. CDR3 loop: CASSRQGWNEKLFF. The CDR3 region has the DNA TGTGCCAGCAGTCGCCAGGGGTGGAATGAAAAACTGTTTTTT.

This chain connects TRBV28 to TRBJ2-5; TRBD1 aligns across 9 bases. Losses at the gene ends were 2 bases for V and 5 bases for J; bases not matched to a gene: 6. This CDR3 spans 15 amino acids. Germline loops: CDR1 MDHEN, CDR2 SYDVKM. Here the CDR3 reads CASSLARTGAETQYF. The CDR3 region has the DNA TGTGCCAGCAGTTTAGCCCGGACAGGGGCGGAGACCCAGTACTTC. The whole variable domain, filled in from reference TRBV28 and TRBJ2-5, reads DVKVTQSSRYLVKRTGEKVFLECVQDMDHENMFWYRQDPGLGLRLIYFSYDVKMKEKGDIPEGYSVSREKKERFSLILESASTNQTSMYLCASSLARTGAETQYFGPGTRLLVL.

This chain joins TRBV28 and TRBJ1-5, with D unresolved. The germline V and J ends were trimmed by 4 bases and 1 base, with 11 bases remaining between them. The CDR3 consists of 15 residues. CDR1 and CDR2 from the germline V gene are MDHEN and SYDVKM. This CDR3 reads CASSSPVGSNQPQHF. In DNA, the CDR3 is TGTGCCAGCAGTTCGCCTGTGGGCAGCAATCAGCCCCAGCATTTT.

The chain carries TRBV5-6 and TRBJ2-7; unclear D gene. The CDR3 totals 12 residues. CDR1 and CDR2 from the germline V gene are SGHDT and YYEEEE. The V end was cut by 3 bases, the J end by 2 bases, with 6 bases between. CDR3 region: CASSWAPYEQYF. For the CDR3, the DNA is TGTGCCAGCAGCTGGGCTCCCTACGAGCAGTACTTC.

J is TRBJ2-6 and V is TRBV12-3 or TRBV12-4; D not certain. Trimming removed 6 bases at V and 4 bases at J, with 7 bases between. This CDR3 region has 13 residues. In DNA, the CDR3 is TGTGCCAGCAGCCCCATGGGGGCCAACGTCCTGACTTTC. It specifies CASSPMGANVLTF.

The J gene is TRBJ2-7, the V gene TRBV15, with 9 bases identical to TRBD1. The germline V gene has CDR1 LNHNV and CDR2 YYDKDF (reference sequence). Losses at the gene ends were 5 bases for V and 6 bases for J; bases not matched to a gene: 5. There are 13 residues in the CDR3. The CDR3 sequence: CATSVGQGGEQYF. The CDR3 bases are TGTGCCACCAGCGTGGGACAGGGAGGCGAGCAGTACTTC.

The chain has TRBV21-1 and TRBJ2-5; TRBD1, the table's D call, was not compared with the DNA. TRBV21-1 is recorded as a pseudogene. The CDR3 consists of 17 residues. CDR3 in amino acids: CASSKNREGDHQETQYF. The CDR3 bases are TGTGCCAGCAGCAAAAATCGTGAGGGGGACCATCAAGAGACCCAGTACTTC.

V usage is TRBV3-1 (or the pseudogene TRBV3-2) and J usage is TRBJ2-2; 8 positions match TRBD1. There are 18 residues in the CDR3. V shed 6 bases, J shed 1 base, and the junction held 13 bases outside the gene matches. Germline-derived CDR1 and CDR2 are LGHDT and YNNKEL (reference sequence). CDR3 nucleotides: TGTGCCAGCAGTCGAGACCCCAGGGGGCCGATGAACACCGGGGAGCTGTTTTTT. Translation: CASSRDPRGPMNTGELFF.

This clone was detected only once. The rearrangement uses TRBV30 and TRBJ2-7; D is perhaps TRBD1 (6 bases). Germline V gene data show CDR1 as GTSNPN and CDR2 as SVGIG (reference sequence). This CDR3 has 16 amino acids. The germline V and J ends were trimmed by 0 bases and 2 bases, with 17 bases remaining between them. This chain's CDR3 is CAWSVTGLQKPYEQYF. In DNA form, the CDR3 reads TGTGCCTGGAGTGTAACAGGGCTCCAGAAGCCCTACGAGCAGTACTTC.

The chain recombines TRBV12-3 or TRBV12-4 with TRBJ1-6; no firm D call. This CDR3 comprises 12 residues. Trimming removed 3 bases from V and 10 bases from J, with 7 bases in between. CDR3 loop: CASSFVESPLHF. The CDR3 nucleotides read TGTGCCAGCAGTTTCGTGGAGTCACCCCTCCACTTT.

The CDR3 nucleotides read TGTGCCAGCAGCTTCCTAGCGGAACTCACAGATACGCAGTATTTT. This sequence encodes CASSFLAELTDTQYF. The chain combines TRBV6-5 with TRBJ2-3; 7 bases are shared with TRBD2. Trimming at V came to 6 bases and at J to 2 bases, leaving 8 bases not matched to a gene. The CDR3 runs 15 residues. CDR1 is MNHEY, CDR2 SVGAGI, per germline.

The chain employs TRBV12-3 or TRBV12-4 and TRBJ2-7; 7 bases map to TRBD1. There are 13 residues in the CDR3. V lost 4 bases, J lost 6 bases, and 6 bases stayed unmatched. The CDR3 reads CASSSIRQGEQYF. CDR3 bases: TGTGCCAGCAGTTCCATACGACAGGGCGAGCAGTACTTC.

The rearrangement uses TRBV21-1 and TRBJ1-1; the table's D call, TRBD1, was not checked against the DNA. TRBV21-1 is a documented pseudogene. This CDR3 has 18 amino acids. The CDR3 reads CASSKERGQDYLNTEAFF. The CDR3 nucleotides are TGTGCCAGCAGCAAAGAAAGGGGACAGGATTATTTGAACACTGAAGCTTTCTTT.

The chain recombines TRBV4-1 with TRBJ2-1; 12 bases fit TRBD2. Germline trimming cut 1 base from V and 8 bases from J; bases unmatched to any gene: 12. The CDR3 spans 18 residues. Germline V gene data show CDR1 as MGHRA and CDR2 as YSYEKL. The CDR3 protein is CASSQVAILAGGWDEQFF. The CDR3 DNA reads TGCGCCAGCAGCCAAGTGGCCATCCTAGCGGGGGGGTGGGATGAGCAGTTCTTC.

This clone is a singleton in its sample. CDR3 amino acids: CAISQGGAGTEAFF. The CDR3 DNA reads TGTGCCATCAGTCAAGGGGGCGCCGGCACTGAAGCTTTCTTT. The chain couples TRBV10-3 to TRBJ1-1, with 7 bases fitting TRBD1. The germline V gene encodes CDR1 ENHRY and CDR2 SYGVKD. The CDR3 is 14 amino acids. Trimming cost V 5 bases and J 4 bases; bases outside gene matches: 7.

The CDR3 reads CASSVGGSFTDTQYF. CDR3 sequence (DNA): TGTGCCAGCAGCGTAGGAGGGTCCTTCACAGATACGCAGTATTTT. The chain is built from TRBV9 and TRBJ2-3, with TRBD2 as a possible D gene (5 bases). V was pared by 0 bases and J by 2 bases, with 10 bases between. The CDR3 loop spans 15 amino acids. Germline CDR1 SGDLS, CDR2 YYNGEE.